These T cell receptor beta chains were read from a single sample in a study of regulatory and conventional T cells in RAG deficiency. Some clones are missing from TCRdb's copy, which holds only in-frame ones; the method was immunoSEQ multiplex PCR. The sample shows about 30,000 clones, approximately 96% of them seen only once. These data also featured in a second study, about regulatory T cells.

The sequenced material came from CD25- CD4+ T cells sorted from blood. The receptors stem from a human donor in good health. CDR3s include the opening cysteine and the closing phenylalanine or tryptophan. A D gene is named only where the DNA matches it firmly. Where a row states a size, it is once, few, many or the class of an expanded clone; other rows omit it.

clone size	J gene	V gene	D gene	CDR3 DNA	CDR3 protein
.	TRBJ2-7	TRBV6-5	TRBD1	TGTGCCAGCAAATCCGGGACAGAAGGCTACGAGCAGTACTTC	CASKSGTEGYEQYF
.	TRBJ2-5	TRBV2	.	TGTGCCAGCAGAGAAGACAGATTCCAAGAGACCCAGTACTTC	CASREDRFQETQYF
.	TRBJ2-4	TRBV19	TRBD2	TGTGCCAGTAGTACTAGAGCGGGGGGGCCTAACATTCAGTACTTC	CASSTRAGGPNIQYF
.	TRBJ1-5	TRBV4-1	TRBD1	TGCGCCAGCAGCCAAGCCGGGACAGGGGGCCGCCAGCCCCAGCATTTT	CASSQAGTGGRQPQHF
.	TRBJ1-2	TRBV7-2	.	TGTGCCAGCAGCTTAAGGGGTGGCTACACCTTC	CASSLRGGYTF
.	TRBJ2-7	TRBV11-3	TRBD1	TGTGCCAGCAGCTTTGGACAGGGGTCTTATCACGACTCCTACGAGCAGTACTTC	CASSFGQGSYHDSYEQYF
once	TRBJ2-7	TRBV7-2	.	TGTGCCAGCAGCTCCACCCCTGGGGGCGGTTCCTACGAGCAGTACTTC	CASSSTPGGGSYEQYF
.	TRBJ2-1	TRBV7-9	.	TGTGCCAGCAGCTCCAGCGAGGCTTGGTACAATGAGCAGTTCTTC	CASSSSEAWYNEQFF
.	TRBJ2-7	TRBV19	TRBD2	TGTGCCAGTAGTATGCGCGGGGGCGAGCAGTACTTC	CASSMRGGEQYF
.	TRBJ1-2	TRBV6-5	TRBD1	TGTGCCAGCAGTTACTTCGGACAGGGCTATGGCTACACCTTC	CASSYFGQGYGYTF
.	TRBJ2-3	TRBV5-1	.	TGCGCCAGCAGCTTGGAGAGTTCATTTAGCACAGATACGCAGTATTTT	CASSLESSFSTDTQYF
once	TRBJ2-1	TRBV6-1	TRBD1	TGTGCCAGCAGTAGAGACAGGGGAACCTACAATGAGCAGTTCTTC	CASSRDRGTYNEQFF
.	TRBJ2-7	TRBV6-5	TRBD2	TGTGCCAGCAGTCGCAAGCGGGAGTCCGGCGAGCAGTACTTC	CASSRKRESGEQYF
.	TRBJ1-1	TRBV9	.	TGTGCCAGCAGCGTCGGACAGATGAACACTGAAGCTTTCTTT	CASSVGQMNTEAFF
.	TRBJ1-2	TRBV30	TRBD1	TGTGCCTGGGACGCGACAGGGGTGGGCGGCTACACCTTC	CAWDATGVGGYTF
once	TRBJ1-1	TRBV7-9	.	TGTGCCAGCAGCCCGGGACAACTGAACACTGAAGCTTTCTTT	CASSPGQLNTEAFF
.	TRBJ1-2	TRBV25-1	TRBD1	TGTGCCAGCAGTGATTTGGAGGGGGCGTCGGAAGGCTACACCTTC	CASSDLEGASEGYTF
.	TRBJ1-5	TRBV7-8	.	TGTGCCAGCAGCTTTGGGGCTGGATATAGCAATCAGCCCCAGCATTTT	CASSFGAGYSNQPQHF
.	TRBJ2-2	TRBV19	.	TGTGCCAGTAGTATAGAGACAGGCACGAACACCGGGGAGCTGTTTTTT	CASSIETGTNTGELFF
.	TRBJ2-7	TRBV5-1	.	TGCGCCAGCAGCCCCGAGACAGGCACCTACGAGCAGTACTTC	CASSPETGTYEQYF
.	TRBJ2-1	TRBV6-5	.	TGTGCCAGCAGTTACTCGACTTCCCGTGTACCCAGTGAGCAGTTCTTC	CASSYSTSRVPSEQFF
once	TRBJ2-3	TRBV5-1	TRBD1	TGCGCCAGCTCAATGGACAGGCCCACAGATACGCAGTATTTT	CASSMDRPTDTQYF
.	TRBJ1-4	TRBV6-6	.	TGTGCCAGCAGTGATTGGACAGCAACTAATGAAAAACTGTTTTTT	CASSDWTATNEKLFF
.	TRBJ1-2	TRBV7-9	.	TGTGCCAGCAGCTTAGACAGTGCCCTTTATGGCTACACCTTC	CASSLDSALYGYTF
.	TRBJ2-1	TRBV18	.	TGTGCCAGCTCACCAAGTATCGCAGGAGAGCAGTTCTTC	CASSPSIAGEQFF
.	TRBJ1-1	TRBV30	TRBD1	TGTGCCTGGATGGACAGGGGGAGGACTGAAGCTTTCTTT	CAWMDRGRTEAFF
.	TRBJ2-1	TRBV7-2	.	TGTGCCAGCAGCCTCCAGCGCGGAGGCGGAACTGAGCAGTTCTTC	CASSLQRGGGTEQFF
.	TRBJ2-1	TRBV5-4	TRBD2	TGTGCCAGCAGCCTGGGTAGCGGGAGGGCCATGGGGGATGAGCAGTTCTTC	CASSLGSGRAMGDEQFF
.	TRBJ1-1	TRBV19	.	TGTGCCAGTAGTAAAGCCAGGGAGAACACTGAAGCTTTCTTT	CASSKARENTEAFF
once	TRBJ1-2	TRBV9	.	TGTGCCAGCAGCCCCAGGGGAGGGTTTTCCTATGGCTACACCTTC	CASSPRGGFSYGYTF
.	TRBJ2-1	TRBV9	.	TGTGCCAGCAGCGTAGCGGGTACGAGCTCCTACAATGAGCAGTTCTTC	CASSVAGTSSYNEQFF
.	TRBJ2-7	TRBV6-5	TRBD1	TGTGCCAGCAGTCGGACAGGGGGTGTTGGCGAGCAGTACTTC	CASSRTGGVGEQYF
.	TRBJ2-7	TRBV4-1	.	TGCGCCAGCAGCCCAATAGGGCGGGCCTACGAGCAGTACTTC	CASSPIGRAYEQYF
.	TRBJ2-1	TRBV5-4	TRBD2	TGTGCCAGCAGCCCCGTTAGGGGCGGGGGGGATTACAATGAGCAGTTCTTC	CASSPVRGGGDYNEQFF
.	TRBJ1-1	TRBV6-1	.	TGTGCCAGTTCCCGGGTAATAAACACTGAAGCTTTCTTT	CASSRVINTEAFF
.	TRBJ2-1	TRBV5-1	.	TGCGCCAGCAGCTTGGTGGCTAGCGTTAACAATGAGCAGTTCTTC	CASSLVASVNNEQFF
.	TRBJ2-1	TRBV6-6	.	TGTGCCAGCAGTTACACTGGACAATACAATGAGCAGTTCTTC	CASSYTGQYNEQFF
.	TRBJ2-7	TRBV5-4	TRBD1	TGTGCCAGCAGTTCTAGGACAGGGGCGTACGAGCAGTACTTC	CASSSRTGAYEQYF
once	TRBJ2-1	TRBV11-2	TRBD2	TGTGCCAGCAGCTCGGTCTTGGCGGGAGGGGACAATGAGCAGTTCTTC	CASSSVLAGGDNEQFF
.	TRBJ1-1	TRBV7-2	TRBD1	TGTGCCAGCAGCACCGACAGGGGAGACACTGAAGCTTTCTTT	CASSTDRGDTEAFF
.	TRBJ2-5	TRBV5-1	.	TGCGCCAGCAGGCCCCGGGGGACGGAGACCCAGTACTTC	CASRPRGTETQYF
.	TRBJ2-7	TRBV6-5	TRBD2	TGTGCCAGCAGTTACCCGAGCCCCGTGGGACTAGCGGAGCAGTACTTC	CASSYPSPVGLAEQYF
.	TRBJ2-3	TRBV28	TRBD1	TGTGCCGCGTTGGACAGGAACACAGATACGCAGTATTTT	CAALDRNTDTQYF
.	TRBJ1-3	TRBV11-2	.	TGTGCCAGCATAACAGGGTACTCTGGAAACACCATATATTTT	CASITGYSGNTIYF
.	TRBJ1-1	TRBV19	.	TGTGCCAGTAGTAGAGGTCCCGGGTTAAGCACTGAAGCTTTCTTT	CASSRGPGLSTEAFF
.	TRBJ1-2	TRBV19	.	TGTGCCAGTATCGATCCGACACGGAACTATGGCTACACCTTC	CASIDPTRNYGYTF
.	TRBJ2-1	TRBV2	.	TGTGCCGGCCAATCCTCAGCGGCTGAGCAGTTCTTC	CAGQSSAAEQFF
.	TRBJ2-2	TRBV6-4	TRBD2	TGTGCCAGCAGTGACTCGGAGCGGGAGGAGCTGTTTTTT	CASSDSEREELFF